These T cell receptor beta chains were read from a single sample in a study of OX40 agonist ivuxolimab in advanced cancers. Profiled with immunoSEQ multiplex PCR; TCRdb holds only in-frame clones, not every one. The repertoire consists of some 66,000 clones, with around 79% occurring once and the leading ten covering about 5.1%. Sequences were derived from CD4+ or CD8+ T cells sorted from blood, sampled in a trial of the OX40 agonist ivuxolimab. The receptors originated from an adult with an advanced solid tumor such as melanoma, head and neck, liver or kidney cancer. CDR3s include the opening cysteine and the closing phenylalanine or tryptophan. The D gene is left open where the match is weak. The size field is filled for only some rows; it gives once, few, many or a size class.

>TRBJ2-1|TRBD2|-|TRBV7-2
CASSPQGASGAINEQFF
TGTGCCAGCAGCCCCCAAGGGGCTAGCGGGGCGATCAATGAGCAGTTCTTC
>TRBJ2-3|-|-|TRBV7-9
CASSRETSTDTQYF
TGTGCCAGCAGCCGGGAAACTAGCACAGATACGCAGTATTTT
>TRBJ1-1|-|-|TRBV7-9
CASSSHNYMNTEAFF
TGTGCCAGCAGCTCTCATAATTACATGAACACTGAAGCTTTCTTT
>TRBJ2-1|-|-|TRBV7-8
CASSLGPGEQFF
TGTGCCAGCAGCCTAGGACCAGGAGAGCAGTTCTTC
>TRBJ2-4|TRBD2|-|TRBV19
CASSILAGLAKNIQYF
TGTGCCAGTAGTATCCTAGCGGGGTTAGCCAAAAACATTCAGTACTTC
>TRBJ2-7|TRBD2|-|TRBV28
CASSLGAGGPYEQYF
TGTGCCAGCAGTTTAGGAGCGGGAGGGCCCTACGAGCAGTACTTC
>TRBJ1-1|-|-|TRBV19
CASLPPLGGGTEAFF
TGTGCCAGCTTACCCCCGCTCGGAGGGGGCACTGAAGCTTTCTTT
>TRBJ1-2|-|-|TRBV4-3
CASSSPGHSNYGYTF
TGCGCCAGCAGCTCACCGGGACACAGCAACTATGGCTACACCTTC
>TRBJ1-1|-|-|TRBV7-9
CASSLESVASAEAFF
TGTGCCAGCAGCTTAGAGTCCGTGGCCTCTGCTGAAGCTTTCTTT
>TRBJ2-1|-|many|TRBV29-1
CSVEDEVGAPSGNEQFF
TGCAGCGTTGAGGACGAGGTCGGGGCCCCAAGTGGGAATGAGCAGTTCTTC
>TRBJ2-1|-|-|TRBV27
CASSFKTPSSYNEQFF
TGTGCCAGCAGTTTTAAGACACCGAGCTCCTACAATGAGCAGTTCTTC
>TRBJ1-1|TRBD1|-|TRBV19
CASSSRGRWAEAFF
TGTGCCAGTAGTAGCAGGGGGCGGTGGGCTGAAGCTTTCTTT
>TRBJ1-2|-|few|TRBV5-6
CASSWVPAVYGYTF
TGTGCCAGCAGCTGGGTCCCCGCCGTCTATGGCTACACCTTC
>TRBJ1-4|-|-|TRBV7-9
CASSLGAGGGATNEKLFF
TGTGCCAGCAGCTTAGGAGCGGGAGGGGGAGCAACTAATGAAAAACTGTTTTTT
>TRBJ2-3|-|-|TRBV4-3
CASSQGALGDTQYF
TGCGCCAGCAGCCAAGGTGCCCTGGGGGATACGCAGTATTTT
>TRBJ2-1|-|-|TRBV5-5
CASSPGLSSYNEQFF
TGTGCCAGCAGCCCTGGACTTAGCTCCTACAATGAGCAGTTCTTC
>TRBJ1-5|-|-|TRBV18
CASSPDRDPARQPQHF
TGTGCCAGCTCACCGGACCGGGACCCCGCGCGTCAGCCCCAGCATTTT
>TRBJ2-3|TRBD1|few|TRBV6-6
CASSYTDRETDTQYF
TGTGCCAGCAGTTACACGGACAGGGAGACAGATACGCAGTATTTT
>TRBJ1-5|-|few|TRBV29-1
CSAGGTGPMFVPQHF
TGCAGCGCCGGAGGTACGGGACCAATGTTTGTCCCCCAGCATTTT
>TRBJ2-7|-|few|TRBV18
CASSSTGTYEQYF
TGTGCCAGCTCATCGACGGGTACCTACGAGCAGTACTTC
>TRBJ2-1|-|few|TRBV19
CASSILLLGNEQFF
TGTGCCAGTAGTATCCTGCTTTTGGGGAATGAGCAGTTCTTC
>TRBJ2-5|-|-|TRBV25-1
CASSESPRETQYF
TGTGCCAGCAGTGAATCCCCGAGGGAGACCCAGTACTTC
>TRBJ1-2|TRBD1|-|TRBV10-3
CAIRGQGGHGYTF
TGTGCCATCAGAGGACAGGGAGGGCATGGCTACACCTTC
>TRBJ1-2|-|-|TRBV7-8
CASSLGPEIRQGYTF
TGTGCCAGCAGCTTGGGCCCAGAGATCCGGCAAGGCTACACCTTC
>TRBJ2-7|TRBD2|once|TRBV11-2
CASSLVRGGPTREQYF
TGTGCCAGCAGCTTAGTTAGGGGAGGGCCAACGAGGGAGCAGTACTTC
>TRBJ1-5|-|-|TRBV19
CASTPLSAGWSNQPQHF
TGTGCCAGTACTCCCCTCTCCGCAGGGTGGAGCAATCAGCCCCAGCATTTT
>TRBJ2-3|TRBD2|few|TRBV5-1
CASSFTGGADTQYF
TGCGCCAGCAGCTTTACGGGAGGGGCAGATACGCAGTATTTT
>TRBJ1-5|-|once|TRBV6-6
CASSSYTQQPQHF
TGTGCCAGCAGCTCTTACACCCAACAGCCCCAGCATTTT
>TRBJ2-3|-|-|TRBV6-4
CASRVGDTQYF
TGTGCCAGCAGAGTGGGAGATACGCAGTATTTT
>TRBJ2-1|-|once|TRBV28
CASSLGGSWSGEQFF
TGTGCCAGCAGTTTGGGGGGTTCGTGGTCAGGTGAGCAGTTCTTC
>TRBJ2-5|-|-|TRBV7-9
CASSSIQEETQYF
TGTGCCAGCAGCTCCATACAGGAAGAGACCCAGTACTTC
>TRBJ2-5|-|-|TRBV5-8
CAGSLEGLGWETQYF
TGTGCCGGCAGCTTGGAGGGGCTGGGTTGGGAGACCCAGTACTTC
>TRBJ1-1|-|-|TRBV6-1
CASSESGGRTEAFF
TGTGCCAGCAGTGAATCCGGGGGGAGGACTGAAGCTTTCTTT
>TRBJ2-4|-|-|TRBV5-4
CASSLAAGQNIQYF
TGTGCCAGCAGCTTGGCCGCGGGGCAAAACATTCAGTACTTC
>TRBJ1-1|-|-|TRBV7-2
CASSLFLNTEAFF
TGTGCCAGCAGCTTATTCTTGAACACTGAAGCTTTCTTT
>TRBJ2-1|-|-|TRBV6-5
CASSYTGDLDNEQFF
TGTGCCAGCAGTTACACGGGGGATCTTGACAATGAGCAGTTCTTC
>TRBJ2-2|-|-|TRBV27
CASSLSQGHTGELFF
TGTGCCAGCAGTTTATCCCAGGGGCACACCGGGGAGCTGTTTTTT
>TRBJ2-5|-|-|TRBV7-2
CASTPQGGFLGTQYF
TGTGCCAGCACCCCGCAGGGTGGGTTTCTCGGGACCCAGTACTTC
>TRBJ2-5|TRBD2|-|TRBV19
CASSTGLAGGETQYF
TGTGCCAGTAGTACGGGACTAGCGGGAGGAGAGACCCAGTACTTC
>TRBJ2-7|-|-|TRBV10-3
CAISGEGSYEQYF
TGTGCCATCAGTGGTGAGGGCTCCTACGAGCAGTACTTC
>TRBJ2-2|TRBD2|-|TRBV4-2
CASSQAVAGMGTGELFF
TGTGCCAGCAGCCAAGCTGTAGCGGGGATGGGAACCGGGGAGCTGTTTTTT
>TRBJ2-7|TRBD1|-|TRBV7-9
CATKAVGTGDNEQYF
TGTGCCACCAAGGCCGTAGGGACAGGGGACAACGAGCAGTACTTC
>TRBJ2-5|TRBD2|-|TRBV30
CASSGREQETQYF
TGTGCCAGTAGCGGGAGGGAGCAAGAGACCCAGTACTTC
>TRBJ1-5|-|-|TRBV6-5
CASSSAGNQPQHF
TGTGCCAGCAGTTCGGCGGGAAATCAGCCCCAGCATTTT
>TRBJ1-5|-|few|TRBV19
CASSMRDQPQHF
TGTGCCAGTAGTATGAGGGATCAGCCCCAGCATTTT
>TRBJ2-5|-|-|TRBV9
CASSVVGGMETQYF
TGTGCCAGCAGCGTAGTAGGCGGGATGGAGACCCAGTACTTC
>TRBJ1-3|-|few|TRBV4-2
CASSQDLTSSGNTIYF
TGTGCCAGCAGCCAAGATCTGACCAGCTCTGGAAACACCATATATTTT
>TRBJ2-2|-|-|TRBV7-2
CASSFPQGDLNTGELFF
TGTGCCAGCAGCTTCCCACAGGGAGACTTAAACACCGGGGAGCTGTTTTTT